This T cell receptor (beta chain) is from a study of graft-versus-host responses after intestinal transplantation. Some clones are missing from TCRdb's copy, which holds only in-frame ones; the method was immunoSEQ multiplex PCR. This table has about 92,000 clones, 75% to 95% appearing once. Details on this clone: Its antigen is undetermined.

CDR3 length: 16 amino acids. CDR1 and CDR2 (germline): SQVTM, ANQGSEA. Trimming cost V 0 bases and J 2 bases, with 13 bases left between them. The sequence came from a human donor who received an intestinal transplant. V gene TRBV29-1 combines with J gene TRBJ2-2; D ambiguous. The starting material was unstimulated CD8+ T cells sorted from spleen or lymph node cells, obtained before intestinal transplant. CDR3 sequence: CSVEDPGIPNTGELFF. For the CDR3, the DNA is TGCAGCGTTGAAGATCCCGGCATACCAAACACCGGGGAGCTGTTTTTT.